This record concerns one T cell receptor beta chain sequence. What it binds is unknown. The entry originates in a study of graft-versus-host responses after intestinal transplantation. Study at large: Transplant recipients had multivisceral, liver-intestinal, or isolated intestinal grafts.

Measured with immunoSEQ multiplex PCR; TCRdb has only the in-frame clones, and not every one. The data show some 90,000 clones, with around 90% seen just once and less than 0.4% held by the top ten. The germline V gene has CDR1 LNHDA and CDR2 SQIVND (reference sequence). The CDR3 runs 17 residues. V gave up 1 base and J gave up 4 bases; unmatched junction bases: 10. The V call is TRBV19, the J call TRBJ2-3; 8 bases are shared with TRBD2. The source material was unstimulated CD4+ T cells sorted from spleen or lymph node cells, sampled before intestinal transplant. This clonotype was obtained from a human donor who received an intestinal transplant. The CDR3 loop reads CASSIVGIAGRADTQYF. The DNA of the CDR3 is TGTGCCAGTAGTATAGTTGGAATAGCGGGACGGGCAGATACGCAGTATTTT.